The 28 T cell receptor beta chains reported below all come from one sample, sequenced in a study of PD-L1 blockade in urothelial cancer. Sequencing used immunoSEQ multiplex PCR; TCRdb keeps in-frame clones, though not all of them. Altogether approximately 88,000 clones are present, about 83% being singletons, with the ten largest covering roughly 2%. Time point in this sample: pretreatment peripheral blood. Material: PBMCs, obtained around atezolizumab (anti-PD-L1) treatment. Source of these receptors: a man aged 55 to 70 with urothelial cancer.

This sequence joins TRBV4-3 and TRBJ1-3, with a possible D match to TRBD1 (5 bases). Germline CDR1 is LGHNA and CDR2 is YSLEER. V lost 1 base and J 0 bases, leaving 7 bases between the germline ends. There are 15 residues in the CDR3. CDR3 region: CASSQGDSSGNTIYF. CDR3 coding DNA: TGCGCCAGCAGCCAAGGGGACTCCTCTGGAAACACCATATATTTT.

The CDR3 sequence is CSVEVYRDEQYF. CDR3 bases: TGCAGCGTTGAGGTATACAGGGACGAGCAGTACTTC. The chain joins TRBV29-1 to TRBJ2-7, with D possibly TRBD1 on 6 matching bases. Germline V gene data show CDR1 as SQVTM and CDR2 as ANQGSEA. The CDR3 consists of 12 residues. Trimming took 3 bases from V and 5 from J, leaving 11 bases between them.

The chain is built from TRBV19 and TRBJ2-7; the match to TRBD1 covers 8 bases. The CDR3 has 12 amino acids. The junction had 6 bases not matched to a gene; V was cut back by 7 bases and J by 7 bases. The germline V gene has CDR1 LNHDA and CDR2 SQIVND (reference sequence). The CDR3 coding sequence is TGTGCCAGTAAGGACAGGGTCGGGGAGCAGTACTTC. Residues: CASKDRVGEQYF. Full variable domain (rest looked up from reference TRBV19 and TRBJ2-7): DGGITQSPKYLFRKEGQNVTLSCEQNLNHDAMYWYRQDPGQGLRLIYYSQIVNDFQKGDIAEGYSVSREKKESFPLTVTSAQKNPTAFYLCASKDRVGEQYFGPGTRLTVT.

This clone was seen a handful of times. The chain joins TRBV5-1 to TRBJ2-7, with D hard to call. Germline V gene sequence: CDR1 SGHRS, CDR2 YFSETQ. The V gene lost 6 bases and the J gene lost 0 bases, with 13 bases spanning the gap. CDR3 size: 14 residues. This chain's CDR3 is CASTPGSSSYEQYF. DNA of the CDR3: TGCGCCAGCACCCCCGGCTCTAGCTCCTACGAGCAGTACTTC.

The J gene is TRBJ2-5, the V gene TRBV19; 8 bases line up with TRBD1. The CDR3 has 13 amino acids. After removal of 8 bases from V and 6 bases from J, the junction contained 8 bases not matched to a gene. Looked up from germline, CDR1 is LNHDA and CDR2 is SQIVND (reference sequence). CDR3 loop: CASSQGAWQTQYF. CDR3 coding DNA: TGTGCCAGTTCTCAGGGGGCTTGGCAGACCCAGTACTTC.

This rearrangement joins TRBV7-9 to TRBJ2-3, with D maybe TRBD1 (6 bases). The ends were cut back, 1 base at V and 5 bases at J, with 10 bases in the middle. CDR1 SEHNR and CDR2 FQNEAQ come from the germline V gene (reference sequence). This CDR3 contains 14 residues. The DNA for the CDR3 is TGTGCCAGCAGCTTAGATCAAGGGGGAGATACGCAGTATTTT. This translates into CASSLDQGGDTQYF. Full variable domain (remainder filled in from reference TRBV7-9 and TRBJ2-3): DTGVSQNPRHKITKRGQNVTFRCDPISEHNRLYWYRQTLGQGPEFLTYFQNEAQLEKSRLLSDRFSAERPKGSFSTLEIQRTEQGDSAMYLCASSLDQGGDTQYFGPGTRLTVL.

J is TRBJ2-7 and V is TRBV11-3; D might be TRBD2 (7 bases). This CDR3 has 15 residues. V lost 1 base, J lost 2 bases, and 12 bases lay in between. From germline, CDR1 is SGHNT and CDR2 YENEEA. The CDR3 loop reads CASSLGRGGAYEQYF. CDR3 coding DNA: TGTGCCAGCAGCTTAGGTCGAGGGGGGGCCTACGAGCAGTACTTC.

With respect to this clone: This CDR3 is also generated by other DNA sequences in the sample. This rearrangement joins TRBV5-1 to TRBJ2-3; D remains unclear. The CDR3 runs 14 residues. V was pared by 0 bases and J by 0 bases, with 5 bases between. Germline lookup yields CDR1 SGHRS and CDR2 YFSETQ. The CDR3 loop reads CASSLDGSTDTQYF. The CDR3 nucleotides are TGCGCCAGCAGCTTGGACGGTAGCACAGATACGCAGTATTTT.

The gene calls are TRBV1 and TRBJ1-5; the table's D call, TRBD1, was not checked against the DNA. TRBV1 is classified as a pseudogene. The CDR3 runs 19 residues. Here the CDR3 reads CTSSHLDRGTPWGSQPQHF. The CDR3 DNA reads TGCACCAGCAGCCATCTCGACAGGGGCACTCCATGGGGATCTCAGCCCCAGCATTTT.

The chain couples TRBV18 to TRBJ1-2; TRBD1 matches at 7 bases. J was trimmed by 4 bases and V by 1 base; bases with no gene match: 3. The CDR3 consists of 14 residues. Germline lookup yields CDR1 KGHSH and CDR2 LQKENI. This CDR3 reads CASSPRRGLYGYTF. The DNA of the CDR3 is TGTGCCAGCTCACCACGTAGGGGGCTCTATGGCTACACCTTC.

The chain carries TRBV6-6 and TRBJ2-1; 7 bases are shared with TRBD2. CDR3 length equals 14 residues. Looked up from germline, CDR1 is MNHNY and CDR2 is SVGAGI (reference sequence). V dropped 6 bases and J dropped 4; count of bases not matched to a gene: 6. CDR3 in DNA: TGTGCCAGCAGCGGGGCAGCGGGGTACAATGAGCAGTTCTTC. This sequence encodes CASSGAAGYNEQFF.

The genes are TRBV9 and TRBJ1-1, with unresolved D. Trimming pared 0 bases from V and 12 bases from J, leaving 21 bases between. The CDR3 extends over 15 amino acids. Germline-derived CDR1 and CDR2 are SGDLS and YYNGEE. For the CDR3, the DNA is TGTGCCAGCAGCGTAGCTTTAACACCGCAACGGGGAACTTTCTTT. This sequence encodes CASSVALTPQRGTFF.

The chain recombines TRBV5-4 with TRBJ2-7; D perhaps matches TRBD1 (5 bases). There are 12 residues in the CDR3. Germline V gives CDR1 SGHNT, CDR2 YYREEE (reference sequence). Trimming left V 4 bases short and J 7 bases short, with 12 bases between. CDR3 nucleotides: TGTGCCAGCAGCCCCGACAGTTTGGAGCAGTACTTC. Translating it yields CASSPDSLEQYF.

The chain joins TRBV18 to TRBJ1-6; 7 bases are shared with TRBD1. CDR1 and CDR2 (germline): KGHSH, LQKENI. This CDR3 region has 15 residues. Losses at the gene ends were 2 bases for V and 11 bases for J; bases not matched to a gene: 9. For the CDR3, the DNA is TGTGCCAGCTCACCAGAGACAGGGTCTGTTCCACCCCTCCACTTT. It is translated as CASSPETGSVPPLHF.

The chain joins TRBV28 to TRBJ1-4, with 9 bases aligning to TRBD1. This CDR3 region has 15 residues. Germline V lookup: CDR1 MDHEN, CDR2 SYDVKM. J was trimmed by 6 bases and V by 4 bases; bases with no gene match: 6. The CDR3, as DNA: TGTGCCAGCAGTTGGCCCGGGACAGGGCATGAAAAACTGTTTTTT. Protein product: CASSWPGTGHEKLFF.

The rearrangement links TRBV7-2 to TRBJ2-3; TRBD1 might be the D (5 bases). Germline values: CDR1 SGHTA, CDR2 FQGNSA. This CDR3 is built from 19 residues. V was trimmed by 0 bases and J by 0 bases, leaving 19 bases between them. The CDR3: CASSLAPRGGAASTDTQYF. CDR3 sequence (DNA): TGTGCCAGCAGCTTAGCCCCAAGGGGCGGAGCTGCTAGCACAGATACGCAGTATTTT.

The chain couples TRBV10-3 to TRBJ2-4; D might be TRBD2 (6 bases). The CDR3 consists of 15 residues. Trimming left V 4 bases short and J 1 base short, with 11 bases between. Germline CDR1 and CDR2: ENHRY and SYGVKD. CDR3 sequence: CAISGGEAAKNIQYF. The CDR3 DNA reads as TGTGCCATCAGTGGTGGGGAGGCGGCCAAAAACATTCAGTACTTC.

This clone was seen once. This chain uses TRBV10-3 with TRBJ2-3, with 7 bases that match TRBD1. CDR1 ENHRY and CDR2 SYGVKD come from the germline V gene. J lost 0 bases, V lost 10 bases, and 4 bases had no gene match. The CDR3 covers 13 residues. CDR3 DNA: TGTGCCACCCGACAGGGAAGCACAGATACGCAGTATTTT. Amino acid sequence: CATRQGSTDTQYF.

The sample holds a few counts of this clone. The chain recombines TRBV7-2 with TRBJ2-1; TRBD2 matches 10 bases. Germline trimming cut 10 bases from V and 6 bases from J; bases unmatched to any gene: 6. Germline V CDR1 and CDR2: SGHTA, FQGNSA. The CDR3 loop spans 13 amino acids. Here the CDR3 reads CATAGGPGNEQFF. CDR3 in DNA: TGTGCCACAGCGGGGGGGCCGGGCAATGAGCAGTTCTTC. The whole variable domain, filled in from reference TRBV7-2 and TRBJ2-1, reads GAGVSQSPSNKVTEKGKDVELRCDPISGHTALYWYRQSLGQGLEFLIYFQGNSAPDKSGLPSDRFSAERTGGSVSTLTIQRTQQEDSAVYLCATAGGPGNEQFFGPGTRLTVL.

This clone was picked up a small number of times. V and J are TRBV19 and TRBJ2-5; D is perhaps TRBD1 (6 bases). The CDR3 covers 14 residues. V lost 1 base and J 5 bases, leaving 11 bases between the germline ends. Germline CDR1 LNHDA, CDR2 SQIVND (reference sequence). CDR3 sequence: CASSIAQGVETQYF. The DNA for the CDR3 is TGTGCCAGTAGTATAGCACAGGGTGTGGAGACCCAGTACTTC.

V gene TRBV14 combines with J gene TRBJ1-2; possibly TRBD1 for D (5 bases). V was shortened by 2 bases and J by 3 bases, with 16 bases between the two germline ends. Germline V lookup: CDR1 SGHDN, CDR2 FVKESK. This CDR3 has 16 amino acids. The CDR3 DNA follows: TGTGCCAGCAGCCAACTTTTAGGGAGGGGAGACTATGGCTACACCTTC. Encoded protein: CASSQLLGRGDYGYTF. The entire variable domain, with the rest obtained from reference TRBV14 and TRBJ1-2, is as follows: EAGVTQFPSHSVIEKGQTVTLRCDPISGHDNLYWYRRVMGKEIKFLLHFVKESKQDESGMPNNRFLAERTGGTYSTLKVQPAELEDSGVYFCASSQLLGRGDYGYTFGSGTRLTVV.

V gene TRBV6-6 combines with J gene TRBJ2-7; 7 bases map to TRBD1. With 10 bases clipped from V and 0 bases from J, the junction kept 12 bases outside the gene matches. CDR3 length: 15 amino acids. From germline, CDR1 is MNHNY and CDR2 SVGAGI (reference sequence). The CDR3 DNA is TGTGCCACACAACAGGGGCGGTCCCGCTCCTACGAGCAGTACTTC. Protein sequence: CATQQGRSRSYEQYF.

This rearrangement joins TRBV19 to TRBJ1-5, with TRBD1 as a possible D gene (6 bases). Trimming cost V 5 bases and J 4 bases, with 15 bases left between them. Germline values: CDR1 LNHDA, CDR2 SQIVND (reference sequence). This CDR3 has 15 amino acids. DNA for the CDR3: TGTGCCAGTAGTTTCCGACAGGTGCAAAATCAGCCCCAGCATTTT. Its protein is CASSFRQVQNQPQHF.

This chain links TRBV7-2 with TRBJ2-2, with TRBD1 identical over 8 bases. Germline loops: CDR1 SGHTA, CDR2 FQGNSA. V was pared by 5 bases and J by 5 bases, with 4 bases of the junction left unmatched. This CDR3 has 14 residues. Written as DNA, the CDR3 is TGTGCCAGCAGCATCAGGGGGCAGACCGGGGAGCTGTTTTTT. As protein: CASSIRGQTGELFF.

V usage is TRBV18 and J usage is TRBJ1-1; possible D gene TRBD1, 6 bases. CDR1 is KGHSH, CDR2 LQKENI, per germline. V was trimmed by 5 bases and J by 1 base, leaving 11 bases between them. The CDR3 runs to 14 residues. CDR3 sequence (DNA): TGTGCCAGCTCAACAGGACAGCCGAACACTGAAGCTTTCTTT. Protein: CASSTGQPNTEAFF.

J is TRBJ2-7 and V is TRBV4-1; 7 bases line up with TRBD1. CDR3 length equals 13 residues. Germline CDR1 reads MGHRA; CDR2 reads YSYEKL. V gave up 5 bases and J gave up 4 bases; unmatched junction bases: 5. CDR3 bases: TGCGCCAGCAGCTGGGACAGTAAATACGAGCAGTACTTC. It yields the protein CASSWDSKYEQYF.

The CDR3 region has the DNA TGTGCCTGGGGGGCGGGGACAGGGGGTACCGAGCAGTACTTC. It encodes CAWGAGTGGTEQYF. The V gene is TRBV30, the J gene TRBJ2-7; TRBD1 agrees at 11 bases. The junction had 9 bases not matched to a gene; V was cut back by 5 bases and J by 6 bases. Per germline, CDR1 GTSNPN and CDR2 SVGIG (reference sequence). The CDR3 has 14 amino acids.

The chain joins TRBV19 to TRBJ1-5, with TRBD1 matching over 7 bases. Trimming took 1 base from V and 2 from J; bases not matched to a gene: 8. CDR3 length: 17 amino acids. Germline V gene lookup returns CDR1 LNHDA and CDR2 SQIVND (reference sequence). The CDR3: CASSIVGTVEGNQPQHF. CDR3 sequence (DNA): TGTGCCAGTAGTATAGTCGGGACAGTTGAGGGCAATCAGCCCCAGCATTTT.